Presented here are 10 T cell receptor beta chains from one specimen sequenced in a study of OX40 agonist ivuxolimab in advanced cancers. The table came from immunoSEQ multiplex PCR; TCRdb's copy has only in-frame clones and leaves some out. This table holds 70,000 to 95,000 clones, around 94% found once. Sample: CD4+ or CD8+ T cells sorted from blood, taken in a trial of the OX40 agonist ivuxolimab. These receptors all stem from an adult with an advanced solid tumor such as melanoma, head and neck, liver or kidney cancer.

The chain has TRBV30 and TRBJ2-3; 7 nucleotides align to TRBD2. Germline V gene data show CDR1 as GTSNPN and CDR2 as SVGIG (reference sequence). The CDR3 has 15 residues. After removal of 4 bases from V and 2 bases from J, the junction contained 9 bases not matched to a gene. The CDR3: CAWTPSAGPTDTQYF. The CDR3 DNA reads TGTGCCTGGACTCCCTCAGCGGGACCCACAGATACGCAGTATTTT.

V usage is TRBV27 and J usage is TRBJ1-2; the match to TRBD1 covers 7 bases. The CDR3 loop spans 17 amino acids. Germline assignment: CDR1 MNHEY and CDR2 SMNVEV (reference sequence). The V gene end was trimmed by 6 bases and the J gene end by 5 bases; junction bases not matched to a gene: 18. The CDR3 is CASSPEPGQRFGYGYTF. As DNA, the CDR3 is TGTGCCAGCAGCCCAGAACCGGGACAGAGGTTCGGGTATGGCTACACCTTC.

The chain links TRBV23-1 to TRBJ1-2; a weak D match, TRBD1 (5 bases). TRBV23-1 is an open reading frame, and its role is uncertain. The V and J ends lost 3 bases and 0 bases respectively, with 17 bases between them. This CDR3 has 17 amino acids. The CDR3 here is CASSQTGRGVTNYGYTF. Here the CDR3 DNA reads TGCGCCAGCAGTCAGACGGGACGCGGGGTTACTAACTATGGCTACACCTTC.

Points on this clone: The same CDR3 can be traced to other DNA sequences in this sample. The chain joins TRBV27 to TRBJ2-1; D remains ambiguous. The CDR3 has 14 amino acids. With 3 bases removed from V and 1 base from J, the gap between germline ends came to 7 bases. The germline gives CDR1 MNHEY, CDR2 SMNVEV (reference sequence). CDR3 amino acids: CASSLGGSYNEQFF. CDR3 nucleotide sequence: TGTGCCAGCAGTTTGGGCGGTTCCTACAATGAGCAGTTCTTC.

The chain carries TRBV5-4 and TRBJ2-1, with 10 positions matching TRBD2. The CDR3 consists of 16 residues. The germline V gene encodes CDR1 SGHNT and CDR2 YYREEE (reference sequence). The ends lost 4 bases at V and 6 bases at J; junction bases unmatched: 10. This CDR3 reads CASSVAPSGGRNEQFF. The CDR3 nucleotides read TGTGCCAGCAGCGTAGCTCCTAGCGGGGGTCGCAATGAGCAGTTCTTC.

The CDR3 loop is CASSLTSDYEQYF. CDR3 bases: TGTGCCAGCAGCCTGACTAGCGACTACGAGCAGTACTTC. The chain links TRBV7-9 to TRBJ2-7, with 8 nucleotides matching TRBD2. Germline CDR1 and CDR2: SEHNR and FQNEAQ (reference sequence). The CDR3 is made up of 13 amino acids. The V segment lost 5 bases and the J segment 3 bases; nucleotides outside the gene matches: 3.

The chain recombines TRBV27 with TRBJ2-3; the D is unclear. V dropped 0 bases and J dropped 2 bases, with 12 bases sitting between them. CDR1 is MNHEY and CDR2 is SMNVEV in the germline V gene (reference sequence). The CDR3 sequence is 16 residues long. CDR3: CASSLSISQPTDTQYF. CDR3 in DNA: TGTGCCAGCAGTTTATCGATAAGTCAGCCCACAGATACGCAGTATTTT.

This sequence joins TRBV2 and TRBJ1-2; no reliable D call. Trimming took 0 bases from V and 4 from J, leaving 12 bases between them. CDR3 length: 15 residues. CDR1 SNHLY and CDR2 FYNNEI come from the germline V gene. The CDR3 DNA follows: TGTGCCAGCAGTGAAGCCCCGGCAGCAACCTATGGCTACACCTTC. Translating gives CASSEAPAATYGYTF.

This sequence joins TRBV5-6 and TRBJ2-2; weak D call: TRBD1 (6 bases). Germline-derived CDR1 and CDR2 are SGHDT and YYEEEE. The CDR3 loop spans 14 amino acids. The V end was cut by 4 bases, the J end by 7 bases, with 14 bases between. The CDR3 loop reads CASSLPDSYGELFF. The CDR3 DNA follows: TGTGCCAGCAGCCTTCCGGACAGTTACGGGGAGCTGTTTTTT.

The chain has TRBV4-1 and TRBJ1-1; no definite D call. The germline CDR1 and CDR2 sequences are MGHRA and YSYEKL. CDR3 size: 12 residues. V was shortened by 4 bases and J by 2 bases, with 5 bases between the two germline ends. CDR3 loop: CASSPSNTEAFF. In DNA, the CDR3 is TGCGCCAGCAGCCCCTCCAACACTGAAGCTTTCTTT.